This T cell receptor beta chain came from a study of early T cells in non-severe SARS-CoV-2 infection. Study-level information: Chains stayed unpaired after sequencing of bulk RNA from unsorted whole blood.

Study-wide results and caveats: Matching with VDJdb favored anti-spike CD8 responses (missing private and CD4 specificities).

The CDR3 totals 14 residues. In germline, CDR1 is SGHDN, CDR2 FVKESK. V lost 0 bases to trimming and J lost 6 bases, with 9 bases between them. This clonotype was observed many times. Its antigen is still unknown. Attachment of unique molecular identifiers was made to individual cDNA molecules. TCRdb itself ran the 5' RACE reads through MiXCR, one entry per CDR3 protein. The data hold about 55,000 distinct CDR3 sequences, with around 13% observed a single time. The TCR comes from an adult who was a healthcare worker with PCR-confirmed SARS-CoV-2 infection or an uninfected control (not recorded which). The chain couples TRBV14 to TRBJ2-4; no reliable D call. Sequenced input: whole blood. The CDR3 reads CASSQDWQLNIQYF. The CDR3 coding sequence is TGTGCCAGCAGCCAAGACTGGCAGTTAAACATTCAGTACTTC.